A selection of T cell receptor beta chains follows, all from one sample in a study of cytomegalovirus exposure and HLA in healthy donors. Sequenced by immunoSEQ multiplex PCR; TCRdb stores in-frame clones only, minus some. Here the sample spans about 150,000 clones, roughly 77% being singletons. What was sequenced was PBMCs. Receptor source: a man aged 25 to 40 in good health and CMV-seropositive. The CDR3 runs from the conserved cysteine through the conserved F or W. A D gene is named only where the DNA matches it firmly. Some rows have no size entry. The others give once, few or many, or a class for an expanded clone.

V,D,J,size,CDR3,DNA
TRBV5-6,TRBD2,TRBJ2-7,.,CASSFLLAGGQNQYF,TGTGCCAGCAGCTTTTTACTAGCGGGGGGGCAAAACCAGTACTTC
TRBV30,TRBD2,TRBJ2-7,few,CAWGGLAVGEQYF,TGTGCCTGGGGGGGACTAGCGGTCGGGGAGCAGTACTTC
TRBV4-3,TRBD1,TRBJ1-4,.,CASSQGDRDEKLFF,TGCGCCAGCAGCCAAGGGGACAGGGATGAAAAACTGTTTTTT
TRBV18,TRBD1,TRBJ2-1,.,CASSPLRRQGSNEQFF,TGTGCCAGCTCACCACTAAGGAGACAGGGATCCAATGAGCAGTTCTTC
TRBV5-8,TRBD1,TRBJ1-2,.,CASRSTGYNGYTF,TGTGCCAGCAGATCGACAGGGTACAATGGCTACACCTTC
TRBV9,.,TRBJ2-3,.,CASSVVPGSTDTQYF,TGTGCCAGCAGCGTCGTTCCCGGGAGCACAGATACGCAGTATTTT
TRBV7-9,TRBD2,TRBJ2-1,.,CASSRGTSSNEQFF,TGTGCCAGCAGCCGCGGGACTAGTTCCAATGAGCAGTTCTTC
TRBV7-7,TRBD2,TRBJ2-5,.,CASSHGRLAGGGETQYF,TGTGCTAGCAGCCACGGCCGACTAGCGGGAGGGGGGGAGACCCAGTACTTC
TRBV6-5,TRBD2,TRBJ2-1,.,CASSGRGSNEQFF,TGTGCCAGCAGCGGGAGGGGATCCAATGAGCAGTTCTTC
TRBV4-1,TRBD2,TRBJ2-1,.,CASSQGTSGAYNEQFF,TGCGCCAGCAGCCAAGGGACTAGCGGGGCGTACAATGAGCAGTTCTTC
TRBV6-5,.,TRBJ2-7,.,CASSYRLGSYEQYF,TGTGCCAGCAGTTATAGACTAGGCTCCTACGAGCAGTACTTC
TRBV5-1,.,TRBJ2-7,.,CASSLEGAYEQYF,TGCGCCAGCAGCTTGGAGGGGGCCTACGAGCAGTACTTC
TRBV7-2,.,TRBJ1-1,.,CASSLDSPAFF,TGTGCCAGCAGCTTAGACAGTCCAGCTTTCTTT
TRBV30,TRBD2,TRBJ2-1,.,CAWSASGVGQFF,TGTGCCTGGAGTGCCAGCGGGGTAGGGCAGTTCTTC
TRBV5-1,.,TRBJ1-5,once,CASSLALPEGDQPQHF,TGCGCCAGCAGCTTGGCCTTACCCGAGGGAGATCAGCCCCAGCATTTT
TRBV7-9,.,TRBJ2-2,.,CASSPGDGGNTGELFF,TGTGCCAGCAGCCCAGGGGATGGGGGCAACACCGGGGAGCTGTTTTTT
TRBV5-1,TRBD1,TRBJ2-1,.,CASSLDGRGRDEQFF,TGCGCCAGCAGCTTGGATGGCAGGGGGCGCGATGAGCAGTTCTTC
TRBV15,TRBD2,TRBJ2-7,.,CATSRERAGGVYEQYF,TGTGCCACCAGCAGAGAGCGAGCGGGGGGGGTATACGAGCAGTACTTC
TRBV7-2,TRBD1,TRBJ1-2,.,CASSDRPGQGVGYTF,TGTGCCAGCAGCGATAGGCCGGGACAGGGAGTAGGCTACACCTTC
TRBV5-1,TRBD1,TRBJ1-5,.,CASSSGDRSNQPQHF,TGCGCCAGCAGCTCGGGGGACAGAAGCAATCAGCCCCAGCATTTT
TRBV29-1,.,TRBJ1-2,.,CSVLPQGFNGYTF,TGCAGCGTCCTACCCCAGGGCTTCAATGGCTACACCTTC
TRBV7-9,TRBD2,TRBJ2-5,.,CASSLLAGEETQYF,TGTGCCAGCAGCTTGTTAGCGGGGGAGGAGACCCAGTACTTC
TRBV28,.,TRBJ1-2,.,CATLRANYGYTF,TGTGCCACCCTACGGGCTAACTATGGCTACACCTTC
TRBV11-2,TRBD2,TRBJ2-3,.,CASSLLGTSGRVGDTQYF,TGTGCCAGCAGCTTACTCGGGACTAGCGGGAGGGTGGGGGATACGCAGTATTTT
TRBV6-1,.,TRBJ1-5,.,CASSEFPGVNQPQHF,TGTGCCAGCAGTGAATTTCCGGGAGTCAATCAGCCCCAGCATTTT
TRBV7-3,TRBD1,TRBJ1-2,.,CASSLTHGQGHTF,TGTGCCAGCAGCTTGACCCACGGACAGGGGCACACCTTC
TRBV19,.,TRBJ1-4,.,CATGQINEKLFF,TGTGCCACAGGACAGATTAATGAAAAACTGTTTTTT
TRBV5-5,TRBD1,TRBJ1-2,few,CASSSGTGGYGYTF,TGTGCCAGCAGCTCCGGGACAGGCGGCTATGGCTACACCTTC
TRBV18,TRBD1,TRBJ2-1,.,CASSLMAGQGSYNEQFF,TGTGCCAGCTCACTCATGGCAGGACAGGGCTCCTACAATGAGCAGTTCTTC
TRBV27,TRBD2,TRBJ2-7,.,CASRKVGLAGEYEQYF,TGTGCCAGCAGGAAAGTGGGACTAGCGGGGGAGTACGAGCAGTACTTC
TRBV25-1,TRBD1,TRBJ1-1,.,CASSETQGGTEAFF,TGTGCCAGCAGTGAGACACAGGGGGGGACTGAAGCTTTCTTT
TRBV7-3,.,TRBJ1-1,once,CASSLGGEGAEAFF,TGTGCCAGCAGCTTAGGCGGGGAAGGAGCTGAAGCTTTCTTT
TRBV27,.,TRBJ1-5,few,CASSSSGQPQHF,TGTGCCAGCAGTTCAAGCGGACAGCCCCAGCATTTT
TRBV5-1,TRBD1,TRBJ1-2,.,CASSLSGTGIQDGYTF,TGCGCCAGCAGCTTATCCGGGACAGGGATTCAGGATGGCTACACCTTC
TRBV2,TRBD1,TRBJ1-4,once,CASSGQGAEKLFF,TGTGCCAGCAGTGGACAGGGGGCTGAAAAACTGTTTTTT
TRBV4-1,TRBD2,TRBJ2-3,.,CASSQAIAGASDTQYF,TGCGCCAGCAGCCAAGCAATAGCGGGAGCTTCGGATACGCAGTATTTT
TRBV10-3,TRBD1,TRBJ2-7,.,CAISFGQGASYEQYF,TGTGCCATCAGCTTTGGACAGGGGGCCTCCTACGAGCAGTACTTC
TRBV7-9,TRBD1,TRBJ1-1,.,CASSLSGGSEAFF,TGTGCCAGCAGCTTATCAGGGGGCTCTGAAGCTTTCTTT
TRBV2,.,TRBJ1-6,.,CASKEQYNSPLHF,TGTGCCAGCAAAGAGCAATATAATTCACCCCTCCACTTT
TRBV7-8,.,TRBJ1-1,.,CASSLGGGGEAFF,TGTGCCAGCAGCTTAGGCGGGGGTGGTGAAGCTTTCTTT
TRBV5-8,.,TRBJ1-3,many,CASSFTGNTIYF,TGTGCCAGCAGCTTCACAGGGAACACCATATATTTT
TRBV27,.,TRBJ1-6,.,CASRPGLGNSPLHF,TGTGCCAGCAGGCCGGGACTAGGAAATTCACCCCTCCACTTT
TRBV7-6,TRBD1,TRBJ1-5,.,CASSLEQGQPQHF,TGTGCCAGCAGCTTAGAACAGGGGCAGCCCCAGCATTTT
TRBV18,TRBD1,TRBJ2-7,.,CASSPRDRDHEQYF,TGTGCCAGCTCACCACGGGACAGGGACCACGAGCAGTACTTC
TRBV4-2,.,TRBJ1-1,.,CASSQDQGSMNTEAFF,TGTGCCAGCAGCCAAGACCAGGGATCCATGAACACTGAAGCTTTCTTT
TRBV30,.,TRBJ1-5,.,CAWSVGRGFDQPQHF,TGTGCCTGGAGTGTAGGACGGGGGTTCGATCAGCCCCAGCATTTT
TRBV6-5,.,TRBJ2-1,.,CASGRSEQFF,TGTGCCAGCGGGAGGTCTGAGCAGTTCTTC
TRBV5-1,TRBD2,TRBJ2-1,.,CASSLVTSGSEDEQFF,TGCGCCAGCAGCTTGGTAACTAGCGGGAGTGAGGATGAGCAGTTCTTC
TRBV5-1,TRBD1,TRBJ1-1,.,CASSWGQGMNTEAFF,TGCGCCAGCAGCTGGGGACAGGGAATGAACACTGAAGCTTTCTTT
TRBV4-3,.,TRBJ2-6,.,CASSQFSGGPSGANVLTF,TGCGCCAGCAGCCAATTTTCCGGGGGGCCCTCTGGGGCCAACGTCCTGACTTTC
TRBV27,.,TRBJ2-7,.,CANSGDSAYEQYF,TGTGCCAACAGTGGGGACTCCGCCTACGAGCAGTACTTC
TRBV4-1,TRBD1,TRBJ2-7,once,CASSQVTKTGGVTYEQYF,TGCGCCAGCAGCCAAGTTACCAAGACAGGGGGCGTCACCTACGAGCAGTACTTC
TRBV28,TRBD1,TRBJ2-2,.,CASSLSAGTANTGELFF,TGTGCCAGCAGTTTATCTGCCGGGACAGCGAACACCGGGGAGCTGTTTTTT
TRBV19,TRBD1,TRBJ2-3,.,CASSMGQGAGDTQYF,TGTGCCAGTAGTATGGGACAGGGGGCCGGCGATACGCAGTATTTT
TRBV10-1,TRBD1,TRBJ1-2,.,CARTLVRGFVISVPDRGNYGYTF,TGCGCCAGAACCCTCGTTAGGGGATTCGTTATATCCGTCCCAGACAGGGGGAACTATGGCTACACCTTC
TRBV27,TRBD2,TRBJ2-1,few,CASISSGAASSYNEQFF,TGTGCCAGCATTTCTAGCGGGGCAGCAAGCTCCTACAATGAGCAGTTCTTC
TRBV5-8,.,TRBJ2-3,.,CASSLGRGSTDTQYF,TGTGCCAGCAGCTTGGGTCGGGGGAGCACAGATACGCAGTATTTT
TRBV5-1,TRBD1,TRBJ1-6,.,CASSLGDREVSPLHF,TGCGCCAGCAGCTTGGGGGACAGGGAAGTGTCACCCCTCCACTTT
TRBV28,.,TRBJ1-2,.,CAGHRFNYGYTF,TGTGCTGGCCACAGATTTAACTATGGCTACACCTTC